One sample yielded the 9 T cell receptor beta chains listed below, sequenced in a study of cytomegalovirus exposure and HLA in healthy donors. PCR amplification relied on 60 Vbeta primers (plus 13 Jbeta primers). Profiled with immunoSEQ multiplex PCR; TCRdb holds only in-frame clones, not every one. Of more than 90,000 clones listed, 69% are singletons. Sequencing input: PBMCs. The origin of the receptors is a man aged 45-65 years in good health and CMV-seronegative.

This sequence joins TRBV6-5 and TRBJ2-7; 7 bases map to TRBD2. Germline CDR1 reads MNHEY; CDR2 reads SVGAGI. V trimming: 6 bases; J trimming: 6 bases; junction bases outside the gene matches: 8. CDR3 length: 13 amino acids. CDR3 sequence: CASSSGAPLEQYF. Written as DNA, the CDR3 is TGTGCCAGCAGCAGCGGGGCTCCCCTCGAGCAGTACTTC.

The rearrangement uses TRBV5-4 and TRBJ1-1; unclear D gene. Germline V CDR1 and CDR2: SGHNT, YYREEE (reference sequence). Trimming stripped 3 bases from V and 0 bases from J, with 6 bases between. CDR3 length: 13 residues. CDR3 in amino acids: CASSSSLNTEAFF. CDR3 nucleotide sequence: TGTGCCAGCAGCTCCAGTCTGAACACTGAAGCTTTCTTT. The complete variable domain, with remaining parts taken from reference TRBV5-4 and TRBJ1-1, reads ETGVTQSPTHLIKTRGQQVTLRCSSQSGHNTVSWYQQALGQGPQFIFQYYREEENGRGNFPPRFSGLQFPNYSSELNVNALELDDSALYLCASSSSLNTEAFFGQGTRLTVV.

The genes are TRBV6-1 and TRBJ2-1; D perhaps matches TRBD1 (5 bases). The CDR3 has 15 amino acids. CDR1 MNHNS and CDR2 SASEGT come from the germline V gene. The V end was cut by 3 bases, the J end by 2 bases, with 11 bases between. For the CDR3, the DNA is TGTGCCAGCAGTGATGGGGCGACAACCTACAATGAGCAGTTCTTC. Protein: CASSDGATTYNEQFF.

CDR3 region: CASSSPGRPDTEAFF. The CDR3 DNA reads as TGTGCCAGCAGTAGCCCGGGTAGGCCTGACACTGAAGCTTTCTTT. The chain combines TRBV6-5 with TRBJ1-1; D ambiguous. CDR1 and CDR2 from the germline V gene are MNHEY and SVGAGI. CDR3 length: 15 residues. V lost 5 bases, J lost 3 bases, and 16 bases lay in between.

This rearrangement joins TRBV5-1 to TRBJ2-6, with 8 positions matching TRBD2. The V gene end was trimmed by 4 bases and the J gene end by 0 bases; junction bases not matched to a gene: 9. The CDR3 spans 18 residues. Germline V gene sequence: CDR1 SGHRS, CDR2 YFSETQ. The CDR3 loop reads CASSPRGGAASGANVLTF. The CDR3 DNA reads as TGCGCCAGCAGCCCCCGGGGGGGCGCGGCCTCTGGGGCCAACGTCCTGACTTTC.

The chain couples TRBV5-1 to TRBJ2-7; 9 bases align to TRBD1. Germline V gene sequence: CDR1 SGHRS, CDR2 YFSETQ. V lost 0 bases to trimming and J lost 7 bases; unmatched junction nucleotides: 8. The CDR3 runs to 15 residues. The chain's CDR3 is CASSLGGTGTTEQYF. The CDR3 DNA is TGCGCCAGCAGCTTGGGGGGGACAGGGACAACAGAGCAGTACTTC. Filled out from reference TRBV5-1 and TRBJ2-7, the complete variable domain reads KAGVTQTPRYLIKTRGQQVTLSCSPISGHRSVSWYQQTPGQGLQFLFEYFSETQRNKGNFPGRFSGRQFSNSRSEMNVSTLELGDSALYLCASSLGGTGTTEQYFGPGTRLTVT.

The DNA for the CDR3 is TGTGCCAGCAGCCCCCGGGGGAACACCGGGGAGCTGTTTTTT. Its protein is CASSPRGNTGELFF. The chain employs TRBV9 and TRBJ2-2; a weak D match, TRBD2 (5 bases). CDR1 and CDR2 from the germline V gene are SGDLS and YYNGEE. The V gene lost 4 bases and the J gene lost 1 base, with 8 bases spanning the gap. The CDR3 spans 14 residues.

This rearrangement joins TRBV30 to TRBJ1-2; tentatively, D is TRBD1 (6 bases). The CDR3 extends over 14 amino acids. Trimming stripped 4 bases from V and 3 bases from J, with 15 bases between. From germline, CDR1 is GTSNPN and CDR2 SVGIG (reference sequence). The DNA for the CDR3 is TGTGCCTGGACTCCCCGGGGGGCAGACTATGGCTACACCTTC. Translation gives CAWTPRGADYGYTF. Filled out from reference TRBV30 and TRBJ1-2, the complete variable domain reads SQTIHQWPATLVQPVGSPLSLECTVEGTSNPNLYWYRQAAGRGLQLLFYSVGIGQISSEVPQNLSASRPQDRQFILSSKKLLLSDSGFYLCAWTPRGADYGYTFGSGTRLTVV.

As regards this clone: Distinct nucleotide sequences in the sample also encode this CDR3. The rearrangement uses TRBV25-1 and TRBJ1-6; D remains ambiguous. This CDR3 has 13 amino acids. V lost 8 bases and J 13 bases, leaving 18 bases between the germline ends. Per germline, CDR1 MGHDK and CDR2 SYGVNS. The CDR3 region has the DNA TGTGCCAGCGCGGCGGGTAATACTTCCCCCCTCCACTTT. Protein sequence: CASAAGNTSPLHF.